This record concerns one TCR beta chain sequence. Unique molecular identifiers were attached to individual cDNA molecules within the library. Under the authors' procedure: Across samples, TCR counts had a median of around 100,000 and ranged from about 23,224 to 690,600. One entry per CDR3 protein, called by TCRdb with MiXCR from the RACE reads. What appears here as the V and J calls and clone size reflects TCRdb's work, not the paper's. Of around 130,000 distinct CDR3 sequences detected, approximately 9.5% appear once; the ten largest clones hold around 1.9%. The sample belongs to a study of human T cells and chemical hapten exposure. Study overall: From small differences in pooled library volume came most of the variation in per-sample TCR yields.

The CDR3 is 13 residues long. CDR1 and CDR2 (germline): SGHAT, FQNNGV. V was shortened by 5 bases and J by 10 bases, with 16 bases between the two germline ends. The sample's time point: healthy volunteer bleed at 2 weeks. Extraction yielded total RNA from whole blood (unfractionated). The sequenced material came from whole blood. This sequence originates from a male donor in good health. Some clones in this sample may be carry-over from other donors' samples. The rearrangement uses TRBV11-2 and TRBJ2-3; D is possibly TRBD1 or TRBD2 (5 bases each). The CDR3 DNA follows: TGTGCCAGCAGCCCGAACCGGGACGGAGCGCAGTATTTT. It is translated as CASSPNRDGAQYF.